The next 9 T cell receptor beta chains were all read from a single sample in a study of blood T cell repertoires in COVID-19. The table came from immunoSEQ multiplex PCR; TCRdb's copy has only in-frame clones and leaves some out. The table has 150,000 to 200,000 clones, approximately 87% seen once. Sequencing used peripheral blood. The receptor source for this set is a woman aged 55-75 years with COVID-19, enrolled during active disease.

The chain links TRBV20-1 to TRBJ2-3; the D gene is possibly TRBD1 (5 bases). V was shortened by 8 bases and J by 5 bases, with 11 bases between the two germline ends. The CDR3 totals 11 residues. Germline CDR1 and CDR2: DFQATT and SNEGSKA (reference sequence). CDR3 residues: CSCARGDTQYF. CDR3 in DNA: TGCAGTTGCGCTAGGGGAGATACGCAGTATTTT.

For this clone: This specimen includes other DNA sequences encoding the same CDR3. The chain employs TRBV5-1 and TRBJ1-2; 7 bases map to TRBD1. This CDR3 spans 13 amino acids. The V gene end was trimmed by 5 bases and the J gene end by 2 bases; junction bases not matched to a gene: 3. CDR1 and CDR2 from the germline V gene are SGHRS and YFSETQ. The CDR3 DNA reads TGCGCCAGCAGTACGACAGGGAACTATGGCTACACCTTC. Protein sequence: CASSTTGNYGYTF.

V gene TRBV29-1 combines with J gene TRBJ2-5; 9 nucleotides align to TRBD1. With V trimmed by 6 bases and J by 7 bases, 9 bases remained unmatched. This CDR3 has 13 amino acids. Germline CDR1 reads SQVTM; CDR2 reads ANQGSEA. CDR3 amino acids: CSVRTGATGTQYF. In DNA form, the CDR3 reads TGCAGCGTGCGGACAGGGGCCACGGGGACCCAGTACTTC.

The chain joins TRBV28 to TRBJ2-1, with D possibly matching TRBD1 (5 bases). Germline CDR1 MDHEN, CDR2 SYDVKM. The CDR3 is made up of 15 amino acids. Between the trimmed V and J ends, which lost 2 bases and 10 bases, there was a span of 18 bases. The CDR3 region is CASSLLAGRKGEQFF. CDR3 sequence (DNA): TGTGCCAGCAGTTTACTGGCAGGGCGAAAGGGGGAGCAGTTCTTC.

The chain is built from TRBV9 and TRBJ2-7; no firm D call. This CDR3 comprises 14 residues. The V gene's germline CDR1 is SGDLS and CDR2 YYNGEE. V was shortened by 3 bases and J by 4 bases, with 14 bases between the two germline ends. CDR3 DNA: TGTGCCAGCAGCGCCGGTCAACGAGTTTACGAGCAGTACTTC. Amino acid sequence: CASSAGQRVYEQYF.

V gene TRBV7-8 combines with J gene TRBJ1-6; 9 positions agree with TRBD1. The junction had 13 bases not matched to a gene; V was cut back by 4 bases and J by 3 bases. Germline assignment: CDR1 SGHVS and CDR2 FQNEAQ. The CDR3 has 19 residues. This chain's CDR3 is CASSSQQGAKVGYNSPLHF. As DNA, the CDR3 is TGTGCCAGCAGCTCCCAACAGGGGGCGAAAGTCGGCTATAATTCACCCCTCCACTTT.

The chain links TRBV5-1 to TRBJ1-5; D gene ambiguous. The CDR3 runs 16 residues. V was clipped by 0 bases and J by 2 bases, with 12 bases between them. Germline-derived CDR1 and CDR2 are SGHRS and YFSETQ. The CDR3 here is CASSLEALRGNQPQHF. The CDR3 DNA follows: TGCGCCAGCAGCTTGGAGGCTCTACGGGGCAATCAGCCCCAGCATTTT.

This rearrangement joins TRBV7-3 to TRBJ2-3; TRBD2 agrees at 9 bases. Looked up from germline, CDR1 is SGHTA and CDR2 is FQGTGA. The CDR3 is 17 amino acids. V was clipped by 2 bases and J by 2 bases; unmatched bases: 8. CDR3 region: CASSLDSLAGNTDTQYF. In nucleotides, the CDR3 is TGTGCCAGCAGCTTAGATTCGCTAGCGGGGAACACAGATACGCAGTATTTT.

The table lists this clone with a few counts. CDR3 sequence: CASSSTGTGYPEQYF. In DNA form, the CDR3 reads TGTGCCAGCAGCTCAACCGGGACAGGGTATCCCGAGCAGTACTTC. The chain has TRBV5-5 and TRBJ2-7, with 9 bases that match TRBD1. J gave up 6 bases and V 3 bases, and 10 bases lay outside the gene matches. Germline values: CDR1 SGHKS, CDR2 YYEKEE (reference sequence). This CDR3 contains 15 residues.